Below are 10 T cell receptor beta chains sequenced from a single sample in a study of cytomegalovirus exposure and HLA in healthy donors. Primers included in the PCR were 60 Vbeta and 13 Jbeta primers. This table comes from immunoSEQ multiplex PCR, and its TCRdb copy is limited to in-frame clones, with some not included. The table records some 200,000 clones, just under 80% of them present only once. What was sequenced was PBMCs. The receptors shown here come from a female donor in good health and CMV-seronegative.

Only one count was recorded for this clone. The junction differs from germline at one of its ends, possibly a read error. The chain is built from TRBV7-6 and TRBJ2-3; TRBD2 matches at 9 bases. The germline V gene encodes CDR1 SGHVS and CDR2 FNYEAQ. This CDR3 has 15 residues. CDR3 sequence (DNA): TGTGCCAGCAGCAAGAGCGGGGGGCAAACAGATACGCAGTTTTTT. It translates to CASSKSGGQTDTQFF.

The J gene is TRBJ2-3, the V gene TRBV7-8; weak D call: TRBD2 (6 bases). Germline loops: CDR1 SGHVS, CDR2 FQNEAQ. CDR3 size: 14 residues. With 4 bases removed from V and 2 bases from J, the gap between germline ends came to 10 bases. The CDR3 coding sequence is TGTGCCAGCAGCTGGGACTTTTCCACAGATACGCAGTATTTT. Translated, it gives CASSWDFSTDTQYF. Full variable domain (outside the CDR3, taken from reference TRBV7-8 and TRBJ2-3): GAGVSQSPRYKVAKRGQDVALRCDPISGHVSLFWYQQALGQGPEFLTYFQNEAQLDKSGLPSDRFFAERPEGSVSTLKIQRTQQEDSAVYLCASSWDFSTDTQYFGPGTRLTVL.

This clone has only a few counts. V usage is TRBV7-9 and J usage is TRBJ1-4; 11 bases map to TRBD1. Germline CDR1 reads SEHNR; CDR2 reads FQNEAQ (reference sequence). The V and J ends lost 2 bases and 8 bases, in that order; junction bases with no gene match: 7. This CDR3 has 16 residues. CDR3 bases: TGTGCCAGCAGCTTACGGACAGGGGGCGCGGAGGAAAAACTGTTTTTT. Protein product: CASSLRTGGAEEKLFF.

In the case of this clone: One junction end disagrees with the germline gene, perhaps due to a read error. The chain carries TRBV4-1 and TRBJ1-2; possibly TRBD1 for D (5 bases). CDR3 length equals 15 residues. Germline V gene sequence: CDR1 MGHRA, CDR2 YSYEKL. The CDR3 DNA is TGCGCCAGCAGCCTCCATCCTGACAGCCTCTATGGCCACACCTTC. This gives the protein CASSLHPDSLYGHTF.

This chain joins TRBV5-1 and TRBJ2-5, with a weak D call TRBD2 (5 bases). This CDR3 has 13 amino acids. V lost 3 bases and J 5 bases, leaving 11 bases between the germline ends. Germline loops: CDR1 SGHRS, CDR2 YFSETQ. The DNA for the CDR3 is TGCGCCAGCAGCTCCTCTCCGGGGGAGACCCAGTACTTC. Translation gives CASSSSPGETQYF.

This clone is a singleton in its sample. The rearrangement links TRBV4-3 to TRBJ2-3, with D tentatively TRBD2 (7 bases). Germline V gene data show CDR1 as LGHNA and CDR2 as YSLEER. This CDR3 region has 17 residues. Trimming cost V 4 bases and J 6 bases, with 23 bases left between them. CDR3 sequence: CASSPEASGATGDTQYF. For the CDR3, the DNA is TGCGCCAGCAGCCCCGAGGCTAGCGGAGCAACAGGGGATACGCAGTATTTT.

J is TRBJ2-2 and V is TRBV5-1, with D possibly matching TRBD2 (6 bases). V was trimmed by 0 bases and J by 3 bases, leaving 9 bases between them. CDR3 size: 15 residues. CDR1 and CDR2 from the germline V gene are SGHRS and YFSETQ. CDR3 region: CASSLETRDTGELFF. CDR3 nucleotide sequence: TGCGCCAGCAGCTTGGAGACTAGAGACACCGGGGAGCTGTTTTTT.

The rearrangement uses TRBV9 and TRBJ2-7, with a possible D match to TRBD2 (6 bases). Germline CDR1 and CDR2: SGDLS and YYNGEE. The CDR3 runs 14 residues. The V and J ends lost 2 bases and 0 bases respectively, with 9 bases between them. CDR3 DNA: TGTGCCAGCAGCGTGTACGGGAGCTCCTACGAGCAGTACTTC. This codes for CASSVYGSSYEQYF.

This clone was observed once. V and J are TRBV30 and TRBJ1-5, with D maybe TRBD1 (6 bases). CDR1 and CDR2 (germline): GTSNPN, SVGIG (reference sequence). The V and J ends lost 0 bases and 1 base respectively, with 13 bases between them. The CDR3 loop spans 16 amino acids. The CDR3 loop is CAWSVALTGSNQPQHF. The CDR3 DNA reads as TGTGCCTGGAGTGTTGCCTTAACAGGGAGCAATCAGCCCCAGCATTTT.

The chain joins TRBV9 to TRBJ1-1; possible D gene TRBD1, 6 bases. CDR1 and CDR2 (germline): SGDLS, YYNGEE. Trimming removed 0 bases at V and 6 bases at J, with 9 bases between. The CDR3 contains 13 residues. The CDR3 reads CASSVVGGAEAFF. The CDR3 nucleotides are TGTGCCAGCAGCGTAGTAGGGGGGGCTGAAGCTTTCTTT.